These T cell receptor beta chains were read from a single sample in a study of T cell responses to AZD1222 COVID-19 vaccine. Here immunoSEQ multiplex PCR was the method, and the copy in TCRdb shows in-frame clones only, minus some. The table records over 100,000 clones, about 86% of them present only once. The sequencing used peripheral blood, collected on day 0 of AZD1222 vaccination. Receptors originate from an adult in good health. CDR3s leave out the opening cysteine and the closing phenylalanine or tryptophan. Each record gives: J gene, clone size, D gene, CDR3 length, V gene, CDR3 protein. A D gene is named only where the DNA matches it firmly. Only some rows state a clone size, as once, few, many or a class for expanded clones.

j_gene: TRBJ2-1
abundance: .
d_gene: .
len: 16
v_gene: TRBV30
CDR3aa: AWVPGRLDWSSYNEQF

j_gene: TRBJ1-3
abundance: .
d_gene: .
len: 10
v_gene: TRBV6-5
CDR3aa: ASKVSGNTIY

j_gene: TRBJ1-1
abundance: .
d_gene: .
len: 11
v_gene: TRBV27
CDR3aa: ASSSTGRTEAF

j_gene: TRBJ2-1
abundance: .
d_gene: TRBD1
len: 12
v_gene: TRBV5-6
CDR3aa: ASSRDRGWGEQF

j_gene: TRBJ2-2
abundance: once
d_gene: .
len: 13
v_gene: TRBV14
CDR3aa: ASSQDSVRPGELF

j_gene: TRBJ2-3
abundance: .
d_gene: TRBD1
len: 14
v_gene: TRBV7-2
CDR3aa: ASSSRDRASRDTQY

j_gene: TRBJ1-4
abundance: .
d_gene: .
len: 10
v_gene: TRBV12-3/TRBV12-4
CDR3aa: ASSFNLEKLF

j_gene: TRBJ1-4
abundance: .
d_gene: TRBD1
len: 14
v_gene: TRBV15
CDR3aa: ATSRGLTGGDEKLF

j_gene: TRBJ1-6
abundance: .
d_gene: TRBD1
len: 13
v_gene: TRBV10-3
CDR3aa: AISEGTGHNSPLH

j_gene: TRBJ1-3
abundance: .
d_gene: .
len: 13
v_gene: TRBV3-1/TRBV3-2
CDR3aa: ASSRGSVIGNTIY

j_gene: TRBJ2-1
abundance: .
d_gene: TRBD2
len: 11
v_gene: TRBV29-1
CDR3aa: SVATGTSNEQF

j_gene: TRBJ1-2
abundance: .
d_gene: TRBD1
len: 11
v_gene: TRBV19
CDR3aa: ASSITGGHGYT

j_gene: TRBJ2-2
abundance: once
d_gene: TRBD2
len: 15
v_gene: TRBV4-3
CDR3aa: ASSQLGLAGDTGELF

j_gene: TRBJ2-1
abundance: .
d_gene: .
len: 11
v_gene: TRBV27
CDR3aa: ASKAGAYNEQF

j_gene: TRBJ1-5
abundance: .
d_gene: .
len: 11
v_gene: TRBV12-3/TRBV12-4
CDR3aa: ASSLKGNQPQH

j_gene: TRBJ2-1
abundance: .
d_gene: .
len: 14
v_gene: TRBV4-3
CDR3aa: ASSQDLGRGRNEQF

j_gene: TRBJ1-5
abundance: .
d_gene: .
len: 10
v_gene: TRBV29-1
CDR3aa: SAVAGNQPQH

j_gene: TRBJ2-7
abundance: .
d_gene: TRBD2
len: 11
v_gene: TRBV5-1
CDR3aa: ASSGGRTYEQY

j_gene: TRBJ1-3
abundance: .
d_gene: .
len: 13
v_gene: TRBV6-1
CDR3aa: ASSSAGGGGNTIY

j_gene: TRBJ1-4
abundance: .
d_gene: .
len: 11
v_gene: TRBV19
CDR3aa: ASARGAAEKLF

j_gene: TRBJ2-7
abundance: .
d_gene: .
len: 15
v_gene: TRBV10-3
CDR3aa: AISEGRNQGSSYEQY

j_gene: TRBJ1-3
abundance: .
d_gene: .
len: 11
v_gene: TRBV6-6
CDR3aa: ASSYSPSNTIY

j_gene: TRBJ1-1
abundance: .
d_gene: .
len: 12
v_gene: TRBV6-5
CDR3aa: ASSIRERGTEAF

j_gene: TRBJ2-7
abundance: .
d_gene: .
len: 13
v_gene: TRBV6-2/TRBV6-3
CDR3aa: ASSYERASSYEQY

j_gene: TRBJ2-7
abundance: .
d_gene: TRBD1
len: 13
v_gene: TRBV30
CDR3aa: AWSQLGTGGDEQY

j_gene: TRBJ2-7
abundance: .
d_gene: TRBD2
len: 11
v_gene: TRBV6-1
CDR3aa: ASSETSGGGQY

j_gene: TRBJ2-2
abundance: .
d_gene: .
len: 11
v_gene: TRBV5-1
CDR3aa: ASSTGVAGELF

j_gene: TRBJ2-3
abundance: .
d_gene: TRBD2
len: 15
v_gene: TRBV9
CDR3aa: ASSFGLAGGQTDTQY

j_gene: TRBJ2-1
abundance: .
d_gene: TRBD2
len: 9
v_gene: TRBV28
CDR3aa: ASSSSRGGF

j_gene: TRBJ2-1
abundance: .
d_gene: TRBD1
len: 14
v_gene: TRBV11-2
CDR3aa: ASSNNRDRDYNEQF

j_gene: TRBJ2-1
abundance: once
d_gene: .
len: 11
v_gene: TRBV5-5
CDR3aa: ASSLGGSVEQF

j_gene: TRBJ1-2
abundance: .
d_gene: .
len: 12
v_gene: TRBV6-1
CDR3aa: ASSEGSGVGGYT

j_gene: TRBJ1-3
abundance: once
d_gene: .
len: 11
v_gene: TRBV27
CDR3aa: ASSLSSGNTIY

j_gene: TRBJ2-2
abundance: .
d_gene: .
len: 13
v_gene: TRBV2
CDR3aa: ASSEDRIGTGELF

j_gene: TRBJ2-2
abundance: .
d_gene: .
len: 14
v_gene: TRBV15
CDR3aa: ATSRDRGMNTGELF

j_gene: TRBJ2-1
abundance: once
d_gene: .
len: 14
v_gene: TRBV27
CDR3aa: ASSLEGSGSYNEQF

j_gene: TRBJ1-4
abundance: .
d_gene: .
len: 12
v_gene: TRBV30
CDR3aa: AWGPGTANEKLF

j_gene: TRBJ2-1
abundance: once
d_gene: TRBD1
len: 14
v_gene: TRBV9
CDR3aa: ASSPEAGGSYNEQF

j_gene: TRBJ1-3
abundance: .
d_gene: .
len: 12
v_gene: TRBV19
CDR3aa: ASIAGGSGNTIY

j_gene: TRBJ2-5
abundance: .
d_gene: TRBD2
len: 16
v_gene: TRBV7-8
CDR3aa: ASSFAGTSGIPTGTQY

j_gene: TRBJ2-4
abundance: .
d_gene: .
len: 16
v_gene: TRBV5-3
CDR3aa: ARSLVRKNIHGQNIQY